A single sample is the source of the 5 T cell receptor beta chains below, sequenced in a study of glioma-infiltrating T cells. Using RNA template, CDR3s of TCR alpha and beta were amplified with iRepertoire arm-PCR. TCRdb itself ran the multiplex PCR reads through MiXCR, one entry per CDR3 protein. This sample has fewer than 90,000 distinct CDR3 sequences, with 20% to 25% found just once. The sample consisted of glioma tissue, nonneoplastic brain tissue, or PBMCs (not recorded which). The receptor source for this set is a human donor with low-grade glioma or glioblastoma, undergoing nonglioma brain surgery, or in good health (not recorded which).

This chain connects TRBV5-1 to TRBJ2-1, with D possibly matching TRBD2 (6 bases). The germline CDR1 and CDR2 sequences are SGHRS and YFSETQ. The CDR3 is made up of 12 amino acids. The germline V and J ends were trimmed by 4 bases and 9 bases, with 11 bases remaining between them. As DNA, the CDR3 is TGCGCCAGCAGCGGGCAGGGAGGTGAGCAGTTCTTC. Its translation: CASSGQGGEQFF.

This clonotype was found many times. The CDR3 reads CASSPPSVSTITEAFF. The CDR3, as DNA: TGTGCCAGCTCACCACCGTCGGTGTCGACGATCACTGAAGCTTTCTTT. V usage is TRBV18 and J usage is TRBJ1-1; D uncertain. Per germline, CDR1 KGHSH and CDR2 LQKENI. Trimming stripped 0 bases from V and 4 bases from J, with 15 bases between. The CDR3 length is 16 residues.

Comment on this clonotype: At one of its ends the junction is not consistent with the germline gene, which may arise from a read error. V and J are TRBV29-1 and TRBJ2-1; 7 nucleotides align to TRBD2. This CDR3 comprises 14 residues. Per germline, CDR1 SQVTM and CDR2 ANQGSEA. The CDR3, as DNA: TGCAGCGGTAGGTCCCTAGCGGATTACACTGAGCAGTTCTTC. The encoded protein is CSGRSLADYTEQFF.

This clonotype was observed many times. This rearrangement joins TRBV6-1 to TRBJ2-7; a possible D gene is TRBD1 (6 bases). Germline V gives CDR1 MNHNS, CDR2 SASEGT. V was pared by 3 bases and J by 6 bases, with 18 bases between. The CDR3 loop spans 15 amino acids. CDR3 sequence: CASSELRYRAREQYF. For the CDR3, the DNA is TGTGCCAGCAGTGAGCTTCGCTACAGGGCGCGCGAGCAGTACTTC.

Ten or more counts support this clonotype. The chain uses TRBV14 and TRBJ2-3, with a tentative D call TRBD2 (5 bases). In germline, CDR1 is SGHDN, CDR2 FVKESK. CDR3 length: 15 amino acids. The V end was cut by 3 bases, the J end by 1 base, with 11 bases between. CDR3 coding DNA: TGTGCCAGCAGCCACACTAGGGTCCGCACAGATACGCAGTATTTT. This translates into CASSHTRVRTDTQYF.